This passage covers 18 T cell receptor beta chains from one sample sequenced in a study of OX40 agonist ivuxolimab in advanced cancers. Using immunoSEQ multiplex PCR, the repertoire was profiled, and TCRdb retains in-frame clones only, with some absent. The table shows 85,000 to 100,000 clones, with roughly 94% occurring only once. Sequences were derived from CD4+ or CD8+ T cells sorted from blood, sampled in a trial of the OX40 agonist ivuxolimab. The receptors here all came from an adult with an advanced solid tumor such as melanoma, head and neck, liver or kidney cancer.

The chain employs TRBV2 and TRBJ2-5, with TRBD1 matching 7 bases. This CDR3 is built from 12 residues. Germline-derived CDR1 and CDR2 are SNHLY and FYNNEI. With 6 bases clipped from V and 11 bases from J, the junction kept 9 bases outside the gene matches. The CDR3 region is CASSVDTGEQYF. The CDR3 nucleotides are TGTGCCAGCAGCGTAGACACAGGGGAGCAGTACTTC.

A single count supports this clone. The chain carries TRBV14 and TRBJ2-7, with D unclear. V was pared by 4 bases and J by 4 bases, with 5 bases between. Looked up from germline, CDR1 is SGHDN and CDR2 is FVKESK. This CDR3 is 11 amino acids long. CDR3 coding DNA: TGTGCCAGCAGCCGCTCTTACGAGCAGTACTTC. Translated, it gives CASSRSYEQYF. Variable domain in full (rest from reference TRBV14 and TRBJ2-7): EAGVTQFPSHSVIEKGQTVTLRCDPISGHDNLYWYRRVMGKEIKFLLHFVKESKQDESGMPNNRFLAERTGGTYSTLKVQPAELEDSGVYFCASSRSYEQYFGPGTRLTVT.

V is TRBV6-1 and J is TRBJ2-1, with 7 bases that match TRBD1. The CDR3 runs to 14 residues. Germline values: CDR1 MNHNS, CDR2 SASEGT. The J segment lost 4 bases and the V segment lost 9 bases, leaving 9 bases of the junction unmatched. CDR3 protein: CASLRVTGYNEQFF. The CDR3 nucleotides read TGTGCCAGTCTCAGAGTGACAGGGTACAATGAGCAGTTCTTC.

The gene calls are TRBV7-2 and TRBJ2-1; weak D call: TRBD2 (5 bases). The germline CDR1 and CDR2 sequences are SGHTA and FQGNSA. V lost 3 bases and J 5 bases, leaving 11 bases between the germline ends. The CDR3 length is 14 residues. The CDR3 DNA reads as TGTGCCAGCAGCTTCCGGGGTTTTAACAATGAGCAGTTCTTC. Protein: CASSFRGFNNEQFF.

V is TRBV2 and J is TRBJ2-7; D might be TRBD2 (5 bases). CDR1 is SNHLY and CDR2 is FYNNEI in the germline V gene. The CDR3 covers 17 residues. Trimming left V 6 bases short and J 5 bases short, with 26 bases between. CDR3 sequence: CASRFRDHDILRDEQYF. The CDR3 bases are TGTGCCAGCAGATTCAGAGACCACGACATTCTGAGGGACGAGCAGTACTTC.

The chain employs TRBV27 and TRBJ1-5, with D possibly being TRBD1 (5 bases). There are 18 residues in the CDR3. Germline V gene sequence: CDR1 MNHEY, CDR2 SMNVEV (reference sequence). Trimming took off 2 bases at V and 7 bases at J, with 24 bases between the two ends. CDR3: CASSLTPLFRQLAQPQHF. The CDR3 bases are TGTGCCAGCAGTTTAACCCCGCTTTTTCGACAGCTGGCACAGCCCCAGCATTTT.

This chain links TRBV9 with TRBJ2-4; D possibly corresponds to TRBD2 (6 bases). The CDR3 totals 15 residues. Germline CDR1 SGDLS, CDR2 YYNGEE. V lost 4 bases and J 0 bases, leaving 11 bases between the germline ends. The CDR3 DNA sequence: TGTGCCAGCAGCACCTCGGGGGTAGCCAAAAACATTCAGTACTTC. Protein product: CASSTSGVAKNIQYF.

The chain links TRBV19 to TRBJ2-4, with TRBD1 matching over 9 bases. The CDR3 is made up of 16 amino acids. V shed 8 bases, J shed 7 bases, and the junction held 15 bases outside the gene matches. Germline V lookup: CDR1 LNHDA, CDR2 SQIVND (reference sequence). The CDR3 DNA is TGTGCCAGTGGCTTCGGGACAGGGACGGTCCCCAACATTCAGTACTTC. This codes for CASGFGTGTVPNIQYF.

This sequence joins TRBV6-1 and TRBJ2-5, with D perhaps given as TRBD1 or TRBD2 (5 bases each). V lost 4 bases and J lost 4, with 10 bases in between. CDR1 is MNHNS and CDR2 is SASEGT in the germline V gene. The CDR3 extends over 13 amino acids. The DNA of the CDR3 is TGTGCCAGCAGTGGGGGACCGCTAGAGACCCAGTACTTC. It specifies CASSGGPLETQYF.

Notes on this clone: One end of the junction is discordant with germline, which a read error may explain. This specimen includes other DNA sequences encoding the same CDR3. The chain joins TRBV27 to TRBJ2-7; TRBD2 is a possible D gene (6 bases). The germline V gene has CDR1 MNHEY and CDR2 SMNVEV (reference sequence). The CDR3 consists of 16 residues. CDR3 amino acids: CASSPWDGRGSYEQYF. The CDR3 DNA reads TGTGCTAGCAGTCCATGGGACGGGAGAGGTTCCTACGAGCAGTACTTC.

V usage is TRBV9 and J usage is TRBJ2-7; D is ambiguous. The germline V gene encodes CDR1 SGDLS and CDR2 YYNGEE. The CDR3 extends over 12 amino acids. V was pared by 4 bases and J by 1 base, with 6 bases between. Here the CDR3 reads CASSRGSYEQYF. The CDR3 nucleotides are TGTGCCAGCAGCAGAGGTTCCTACGAGCAGTACTTC. Full variable domain (rest looked up from reference TRBV9 and TRBJ2-7): DSGVTQTPKHLITATGQRVTLRCSPRSGDLSVYWYQQSLDQGLQFLIQYYNGEERAKGNILERFSAQQFPDLHSELNLSSLELGDSALYFCASSRGSYEQYFGPGTRLTVT.

The chain uses TRBV5-1 and TRBJ2-1; TRBD1 agrees at 7 bases. V was clipped by 0 bases and J by 5 bases; unmatched bases: 17. CDR1 SGHRS and CDR2 YFSETQ come from the germline V gene. The CDR3 loop spans 19 amino acids. The CDR3 nucleotides are TGCGCCAGCAGCTTGGGAAGGGGACAGATAACGCTCAAAAACAATGAGCAGTTCTTC. Its translation is CASSLGRGQITLKNNEQFF.

The rearrangement links TRBV7-2 to TRBJ2-1; no clear D. The CDR3 sequence is 15 residues long. The germline V gene has CDR1 SGHTA and CDR2 FQGNSA. The V end was cut by 1 base, the J end by 4 bases, with 11 bases between. Here the CDR3 DNA reads TGTGCCAGCAGCTTAGAGAGAGCACGGTACAATGAGCAGTTCTTC. Its translation is CASSLERARYNEQFF.

The rearrangement joins TRBV10-3 to TRBJ1-1, with D tentatively TRBD1 (5 bases). With 6 bases removed from V and 1 base from J, the gap between germline ends came to 15 bases. The CDR3 is 15 residues long. Germline assignment: CDR1 ENHRY and CDR2 SYGVKD. The CDR3 DNA reads as TGTGCCATCAGGCAACGACGGGGGGGGAACACTGAAGCTTTCTTT. Residues: CAIRQRRGGNTEAFF.

The J gene is TRBJ2-7, the V gene TRBV9; 8 bases are shared with TRBD1. The CDR3 covers 15 residues. V gave up 2 bases and J gave up 3 bases; unmatched junction bases: 7. The germline CDR1 and CDR2 sequences are SGDLS and YYNGEE. The CDR3 DNA reads as TGTGCCAGCAGCGTGAATATAGGACAGGGCTACGAGCAGTACTTC. Protein product: CASSVNIGQGYEQYF.

The rearrangement joins TRBV4-1 to TRBJ2-1, with D perhaps TRBD1 or TRBD2 (5 bases each). V was cut by 3 bases and J by 5 bases, with 14 bases left in between. The CDR3 loop spans 15 amino acids. Germline V gene lookup returns CDR1 MGHRA and CDR2 YSYEKL. The CDR3 coding sequence is TGCGCCAGCAGCCAGGGGGTACTAGTGGACAATGAGCAGTTCTTC. Encoded protein: CASSQGVLVDNEQFF.

This chain uses TRBV9 with TRBJ2-3; D remains unclear. CDR1 and CDR2 from the germline V gene are SGDLS and YYNGEE. CDR3 length equals 17 residues. V was pared by 2 bases and J by 2 bases, with 18 bases between. In nucleotides, the CDR3 is TGTGCCAGCAGCGTGGGATCGCTAGTGAGCGTCACAGATACGCAGTATTTT. This sequence encodes CASSVGSLVSVTDTQYF.

This clone appeared a few times. The rearrangement uses TRBV20-1 and TRBJ1-2; D call uncertain. This CDR3 contains 11 residues. Germline CDR1 DFQATT, CDR2 SNEGSKA (reference sequence). V shed 3 bases and J shed 3 bases, with 5 bases lying between them. The CDR3 region is CSASPHYGYTF. CDR3 DNA: TGCAGTGCTAGCCCTCACTATGGCTACACCTTC.